The present entry profiles one T cell receptor (beta chain) with its context. What it binds is not known. The data are from a study of T cell responses to AZD1222 COVID-19 vaccine. Broader study findings: Among the donors, most were white British and more were female, and clonal diversity was possibly underestimated.

Trimming took off 0 bases at V and 4 bases at J, with 21 bases between the two ends. The V gene's germline CDR1 is SEHNR and CDR2 FQNEAQ (reference sequence). The CDR3 has 18 amino acids. Sequencing used immunoSEQ multiplex PCR; TCRdb keeps in-frame clones, though not all of them. Of just over 60,000 clones in the sample, over 60% were seen once. Sequenced here: peripheral blood, sampled on day 0 of AZD1222 vaccination. This rearrangement joins TRBV7-9 to TRBJ2-5; no firm D call. The source of this sequence is an adult in good health. The CDR3 reads CASSLAWTELPVGETQYF. The DNA for the CDR3 is TGTGCCAGCAGCTTAGCGTGGACGGAACTACCCGTTGGAGAGACCCAGTACTTC.